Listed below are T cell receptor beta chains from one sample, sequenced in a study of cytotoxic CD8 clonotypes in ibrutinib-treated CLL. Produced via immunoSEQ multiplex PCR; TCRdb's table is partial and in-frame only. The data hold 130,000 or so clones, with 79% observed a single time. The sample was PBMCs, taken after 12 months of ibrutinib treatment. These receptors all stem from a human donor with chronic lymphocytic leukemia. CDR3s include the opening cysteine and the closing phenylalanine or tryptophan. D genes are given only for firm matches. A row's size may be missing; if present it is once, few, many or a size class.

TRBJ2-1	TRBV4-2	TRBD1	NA	TGTGCCAGCAGCCAACCCGGGACAGGGACGCCCGCCATGGGGGAGCAGTTCTTC	CASSQPGTGTPAMGEQFF
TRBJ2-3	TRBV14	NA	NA	TGTGCCAGCAGCCAAGGACTAGTAGATACGCAGTATTTT	CASSQGLVDTQYF
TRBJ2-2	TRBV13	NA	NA	TGTGCCAGCAGTTGGGGGAACACCGGGGAGCTGTTTTTT	CASSWGNTGELFF
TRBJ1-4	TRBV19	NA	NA	TGTGCCAGTACTACAGGGTCGGGTAATGAAAAACTGTTTTTT	CASTTGSGNEKLFF
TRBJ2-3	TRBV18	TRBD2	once	TGTGCCAGCTCCCCTAGCGGGGGCACAGATACGCAGTATTTT	CASSPSGGTDTQYF
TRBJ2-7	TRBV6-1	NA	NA	TGTGCCAGCAGACTTGGACAGTCCTCCTACGAGCAGTACTTC	CASRLGQSSYEQYF
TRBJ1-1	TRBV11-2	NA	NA	TGTGCCAGCAGCTTAGTTGTGGCAGGGGTCGGTAACACTGAAGCTTTCTTT	CASSLVVAGVGNTEAFF
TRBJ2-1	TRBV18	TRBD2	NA	TGTGCCAGCTCACCAAAGGCGGGAGTCCTCGATGAGCAGTTCTTC	CASSPKAGVLDEQFF
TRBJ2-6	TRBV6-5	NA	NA	TGTGCCAGCAGTTCGGGACTTGTGGCCGTCCTGACTTTC	CASSSGLVAVLTF
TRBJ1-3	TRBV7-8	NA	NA	TGTGCCAGCCGTTTAGTGGGAGACACCATATATTTT	CASRLVGDTIYF
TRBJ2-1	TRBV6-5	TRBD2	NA	TGTGCCAGCAGTTACTCGGGGGGACTAGCTGGTGAGCAGTTCTTC	CASSYSGGLAGEQFF
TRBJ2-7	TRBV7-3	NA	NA	TGTGCCAGCAGCCCCGCTGGGGGGCCCTACGAGCAGTACTTC	CASSPAGGPYEQYF
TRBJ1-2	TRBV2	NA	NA	TGTGCCAGCAGTGAAGAGGGGTACAGCTATGGCTACACCTTC	CASSEEGYSYGYTF
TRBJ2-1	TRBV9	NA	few	TGTGCCAGCAGCGTAGAGCGCGGTGAGCAGTTCTTC	CASSVERGEQFF
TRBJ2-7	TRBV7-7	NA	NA	TGTGCCAGCAGCCTGAGGGACGGCAACTCCTACGAGCAGTACTTC	CASSLRDGNSYEQYF
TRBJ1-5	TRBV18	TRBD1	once	TGTGCCAGCTCACCAAGACAGGGGGCAGGGGTAGCAAATCAGCCCCAGCATTTT	CASSPRQGAGVANQPQHF
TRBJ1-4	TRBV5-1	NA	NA	TGCGCCAGCAGCCCCTCCGGGGTTTCAACTAATGAAAAACTGTTTTTT	CASSPSGVSTNEKLFF
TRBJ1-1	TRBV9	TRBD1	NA	TGTGCCAGCAGCCCTCCCAGACAGGGCTCAGCTTTCTTT	CASSPPRQGSAFF
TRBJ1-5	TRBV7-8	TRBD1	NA	TGTGCCAGCAGCTTCTACGGGACAGACTACAATCAGCCCCAGCATTTT	CASSFYGTDYNQPQHF
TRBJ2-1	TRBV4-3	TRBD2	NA	TGCGCCAGCAGCCAAAGTCTGAATCGGCGGGAGGGGTTGAATGAGCAGTTCTTC	CASSQSLNRREGLNEQFF
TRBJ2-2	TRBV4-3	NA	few	TGCGCCAGCAGCCACTTCTCCAACACCGGGGAGCTGTTTTTT	CASSHFSNTGELFF
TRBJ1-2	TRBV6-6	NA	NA	TGTGCCAGCAGGAGTGGTAGTATCAACCCCTCCTATGGCTACACCTTC	CASRSGSINPSYGYTF
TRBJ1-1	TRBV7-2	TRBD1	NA	TGTGCCAGCAGCTTAGGACAGGGCACGAACACTGAAGCTTTCTTT	CASSLGQGTNTEAFF
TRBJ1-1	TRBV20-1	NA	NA	TGCAGTGCCATGGACACTGAAGCTTTCTTT	CSAMDTEAFF
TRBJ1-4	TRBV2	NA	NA	TGTGCCAGCAGGGACGCTGGGGGAGGTAATGAAAAACTGTTTTTT	CASRDAGGGNEKLFF
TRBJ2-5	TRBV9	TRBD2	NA	TGTGCCAGCAGCGTAGCCCCTAGCGGGGTCCAAGAGACCCAGTACTTC	CASSVAPSGVQETQYF
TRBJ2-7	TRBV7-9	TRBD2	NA	TGTGCCAGCAGCCTGGGACTAGCGGGAGGAATCGTCGAGCAGTACTTC	CASSLGLAGGIVEQYF
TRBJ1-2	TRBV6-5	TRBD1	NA	TGTGCCAGCAGTTGGACAGGGGGCGGTGGCTACACCTTC	CASSWTGGGGYTF
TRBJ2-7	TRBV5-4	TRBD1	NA	TGTGCCAGCAGCCAAATTGGGACAGACTACGAGCAGTACTTC	CASSQIGTDYEQYF
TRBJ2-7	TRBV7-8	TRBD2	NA	TGTGCCAGCAGCTTCCGAGGCGGGAGCCCCTACGAGCAGTACTTC	CASSFRGGSPYEQYF
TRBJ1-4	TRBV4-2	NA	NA	TGTGCCAGCAGCCCGAGTCAACAGAATAATGAAAAACTGTTTTTT	CASSPSQQNNEKLFF
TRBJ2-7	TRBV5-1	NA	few	TGCGCCAGCAGCTTGGATCGGGCCTCCTACGAGCAGTACTTC	CASSLDRASYEQYF
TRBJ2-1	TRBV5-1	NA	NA	TGCGCCAGCAGCTTAACCACCGGGGACACCGCTGAGCAGTTCTTC	CASSLTTGDTAEQFF
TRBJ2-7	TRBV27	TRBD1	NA	TGTGCCAGCAGTGTGGGACAGGGGTCGTACGAGCAGTACTTC	CASSVGQGSYEQYF
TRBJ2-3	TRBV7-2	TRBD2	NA	TGTGCCAGCAGCTTAAGGCGTCTAGCGGAAAATACAGATACGCAGTATTTT	CASSLRRLAENTDTQYF
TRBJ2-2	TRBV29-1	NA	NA	TGCAGCGTGGCTTTATTGGGAGCCGACACCGGGGAGCTGTTTTTT	CSVALLGADTGELFF
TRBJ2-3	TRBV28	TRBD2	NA	TGTGCCAGCAGTTTCTTTAGCGGGAGTAGCACAGATACGCAGTATTTT	CASSFFSGSSTDTQYF
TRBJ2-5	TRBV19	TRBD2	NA	TGTGCCAGTAGTGACACTAGCGGACAAGAGACCCAGTACTTC	CASSDTSGQETQYF
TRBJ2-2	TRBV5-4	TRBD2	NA	TGTGCCAGCAGCCTTAGCGGGAGGGCCCCCGGGGAGCTGTTTTTT	CASSLSGRAPGELFF
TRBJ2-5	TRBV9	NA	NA	TGTGCCAGCAGCGTAGGTGGGGGGGAGACCCAGTACTTC	CASSVGGGETQYF
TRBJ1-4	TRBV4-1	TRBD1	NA	TGCGCCAGCAGCCTACAAGGACAGGGGTGGGAAACTAATGAAAAACTGTTTTTT	CASSLQGQGWETNEKLFF
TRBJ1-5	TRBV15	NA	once	TGTGCCACCAGCAGCTCAAACCTACAGAGTTATAGCAATCAGCCCCAGCATTTT	CATSSSNLQSYSNQPQHF
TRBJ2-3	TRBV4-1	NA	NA	TGCGCCAGCAGCCACTACGTCACAGATACGCAGTATTTT	CASSHYVTDTQYF
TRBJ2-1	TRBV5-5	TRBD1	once	TGTGCCAGCAGCCGACCGGGACAGGCTTACAATGAGCAGTTCTTC	CASSRPGQAYNEQFF
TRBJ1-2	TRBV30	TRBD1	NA	TGTGCCTGGACTTTGACAGGGGGGAACTATGGCTACACCTTC	CAWTLTGGNYGYTF
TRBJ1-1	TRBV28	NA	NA	TGTGCCAGCAGAAGGGCTACGAACACTGAAGCTTTCTTT	CASRRATNTEAFF
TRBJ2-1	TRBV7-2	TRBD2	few	TGTGCCAGCAGCTTGACTAGCGGGTCCCCTGTAGGTGAGCAGTTCTTC	CASSLTSGSPVGEQFF
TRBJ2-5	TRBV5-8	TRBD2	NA	TGTGCCAGCAGCTTGGGGACCGGACTAGTGGCGGAGACCCAGTACTTC	CASSLGTGLVAETQYF
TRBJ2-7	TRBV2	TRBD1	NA	TGTGCCAGCAACGGCAGGGGGCCTTCCTACGAGCAGTACTTC	CASNGRGPSYEQYF
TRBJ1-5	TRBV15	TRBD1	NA	TGTGCCACCAGCATCACCAGACAGGGGGCTTATCAGCCCCAGCATTTT	CATSITRQGAYQPQHF
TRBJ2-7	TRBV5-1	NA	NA	TGCGCCAGCAGCTTGGTGGGGCACTCCTACGAGCAGTACTTC	CASSLVGHSYEQYF
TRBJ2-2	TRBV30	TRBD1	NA	TGTGCCTGGAACCGCCGGGACAGGGCGGGCGGGGAGCTGTTTTTT	CAWNRRDRAGGELFF
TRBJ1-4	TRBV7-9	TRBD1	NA	TGTGCCAGCAGCCCCCGGACAGGGGGAATCGGTAATGAAAAACTGTTTTTT	CASSPRTGGIGNEKLFF
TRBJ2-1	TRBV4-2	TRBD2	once	TGTGCCAGCAGCCCCCAACGGGGAGCGGGAGAAAGGAATGAGCAGTTCTTC	CASSPQRGAGERNEQFF
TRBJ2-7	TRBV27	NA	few	TGTGCCAGCAGTAGAGACTCGCCCGGGGGCTACGAGCAGTACTTC	CASSRDSPGGYEQYF
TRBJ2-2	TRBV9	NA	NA	TGTGCCAGCAGCGTAGCTACAGATGGGGCCACCGGGGAGCTGTTTTTT	CASSVATDGATGELFF
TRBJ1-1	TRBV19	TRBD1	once	TGTGCCAGTAGTGGATTCCTGACAGGGGTTACGAACACTGAAGCTTTCTTT	CASSGFLTGVTNTEAFF
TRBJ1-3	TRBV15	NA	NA	TGTGCCACCAGCATGGGGGCAGGAGTCTCTGGAAACACCATATATTTT	CATSMGAGVSGNTIYF